The 11 T cell receptor beta chains below come from one sample, sequenced in a study of T cell responses to AZD1222 COVID-19 vaccine. Generated by immunoSEQ multiplex PCR, the TCRdb table keeps only in-frame clones and is missing some. Here the sample spans 180,000 or so clones, 88% being singletons. Sequences were derived from peripheral blood, sampled on day 0 of AZD1222 vaccination. The source of these receptors is an adult in good health.

In its sample, this clone was seen a few times. The chain employs TRBV2 and TRBJ1-2; 11 nucleotides align to TRBD1. Germline V CDR1 and CDR2: SNHLY, FYNNEI. The CDR3 is 16 amino acids. V dropped 2 bases and J dropped 7; count of bases not matched to a gene: 9. The CDR3 is CASSEFSGQGAGGYTF. The CDR3 DNA reads as TGTGCCAGCAGTGAATTTTCAGGACAGGGGGCTGGTGGCTACACCTTC. The entire variable domain, with the rest obtained from reference TRBV2 and TRBJ1-2, is as follows: EPEVTQTPSHQVTQMGQEVILRCVPISNHLYFYWYRQILGQKVEFLVSFYNNEISEKSEIFDDQFSVERPDGSNFTLKIRSTKLEDSAMYFCASSEFSGQGAGGYTFGSGTRLTVV.

J is TRBJ1-4 and V is TRBV6-1; unclear D gene. The length of the CDR3 is 14 residues. The V end was cut by 1 base, the J end by 7 bases, with 10 bases between. Germline CDR1 reads MNHNS; CDR2 reads SASEGT. CDR3 loop: CASSEGSPPEKLFF. For the CDR3, the DNA is TGTGCCAGCAGTGAAGGCTCGCCACCTGAAAAACTGTTTTTT.

This clone was seen a single time. V usage is TRBV7-3 and J usage is TRBJ2-1; D may be TRBD2 (6 bases). The CDR3 loop spans 12 amino acids. The germline V gene has CDR1 SGHTA and CDR2 FQGTGA. The germline V and J ends were trimmed by 4 bases and 7 bases, with 8 bases remaining between them. The CDR3, as DNA: TGTGCCAGCAGCTCCGGGGGAAATGAGCAGTTCTTC. This gives the protein CASSSGGNEQFF.

The chain links TRBV10-2 to TRBJ1-5; tentative D call: TRBD1 (5 bases). V was shortened by 6 bases and J by 5 bases, with 14 bases between the two germline ends. This CDR3 has 14 residues. Looked up from germline, CDR1 is WSHSY and CDR2 is SAAADI. CDR3 region: CASRSTRDDQPQHF. The CDR3 region has the DNA TGCGCCAGCAGAAGCACAAGGGACGATCAGCCCCAGCATTTT.

The rearrangement uses TRBV19 and TRBJ1-1; weak D call: TRBD1 (6 bases). Germline V gene sequence: CDR1 LNHDA, CDR2 SQIVND (reference sequence). The CDR3 is 14 residues long. Trimming shortened V by 5 bases and J by 5 bases, and 15 bases separated the two germline ends. CDR3: CASSGSGQGTEAFF. The DNA of the CDR3 is TGTGCCAGTAGTGGATCCGGGCAGGGGACTGAAGCTTTCTTT. Full variable domain (remainder filled in from reference TRBV19 and TRBJ1-1): DGGITQSPKYLFRKEGQNVTLSCEQNLNHDAMYWYRQDPGQGLRLIYYSQIVNDFQKGDIAEGYSVSREKKESFPLTVTSAQKNPTAFYLCASSGSGQGTEAFFGQGTRLTVV.

This sequence joins TRBV28 and TRBJ2-3; D is ambiguous. The CDR3 has 15 amino acids. With 3 bases removed from V and 2 bases from J, the gap between germline ends came to 12 bases. Per germline, CDR1 MDHEN and CDR2 SYDVKM. Written as DNA, the CDR3 is TGTGCCAGCAGTTTTTCGCCTCAGCTCACAGATACGCAGTATTTT. This codes for CASSFSPQLTDTQYF. Complete variable domain (other parts from reference TRBV28 and TRBJ2-3): DVKVTQSSRYLVKRTGEKVFLECVQDMDHENMFWYRQDPGLGLRLIYFSYDVKMKEKGDIPEGYSVSREKKERFSLILESASTNQTSMYLCASSFSPQLTDTQYFGPGTRLTVL.

The chain carries TRBV7-6 and TRBJ2-7; TRBD1 matches at 10 bases. This CDR3 is built from 15 residues. With 3 bases clipped from V and 4 bases from J, the junction kept 6 bases outside the gene matches. CDR1 SGHVS and CDR2 FNYEAQ come from the germline V gene. For the CDR3, the DNA is TGTGCCAGCAGCTTTCGTGGGACAGGGGTGTACGAGCAGTACTTC. Translating it yields CASSFRGTGVYEQYF.

The rearrangement links TRBV9 to TRBJ1-1; D is perhaps TRBD1 (5 bases). The ends were cut back, 3 bases at V and 6 bases at J, with 21 bases in the middle. The germline gives CDR1 SGDLS, CDR2 YYNGEE. The CDR3 is made up of 16 amino acids. CDR3 nucleotides: TGTGCCAGCAGCGAGGGGAGTAATGGGCGGGTCGCTGAAGCTTTCTTT. It specifies CASSEGSNGRVAEAFF.

The chain links TRBV5-4 to TRBJ2-1, with 8 bases fitting TRBD2. This CDR3 spans 17 amino acids. V gave up 0 bases and J gave up 2 bases; unmatched junction bases: 7. Germline V gene lookup returns CDR1 SGHNT and CDR2 YYREEE (reference sequence). The CDR3 DNA is TGTGCCAGCAGCTTGGAGCTTTTCGGGGGGGCCTACAATGAGCAGTTCTTC. Protein: CASSLELFGGAYNEQFF.

This clone has only one observation. V is TRBV7-2 and J is TRBJ2-4; 8 nucleotides match TRBD2. V shed 2 bases and J 1 base; nucleotides not matched to a gene: 4. The CDR3 has 16 residues. Germline V gives CDR1 SGHTA, CDR2 FQGNSA. CDR3 sequence (DNA): TGTGCCAGCAGCTTATGGTCTAGCGGGGCCAAAAACATTCAGTACTTC. It codes for CASSLWSSGAKNIQYF.

The chain carries TRBV3-1 (or the pseudogene TRBV3-2) and TRBJ2-7; TRBD1 matches at 8 bases. This CDR3 has 14 residues. Germline V gene data show CDR1 as LGHDT and CDR2 as YNNKEL (reference sequence). After removal of 0 bases from V and 6 bases from J, the junction contained 4 bases not matched to a gene. This CDR3 is CASSQDLTGGEQYF. Here the CDR3 DNA reads TGTGCCAGCAGCCAAGATCTCACAGGGGGCGAGCAGTACTTC.